These T cell receptor beta chains were read from a single sample in a study of cytotoxic CD8 clonotypes in ibrutinib-treated CLL. Profiled with immunoSEQ multiplex PCR; TCRdb holds only in-frame clones, not every one. The sample gives under 200,000 clones, roughly 86% of which show up once; around 2% is in the top ten. This specimen was PBMCs, taken after 12 months of ibrutinib treatment. The receptors stem from a human donor with chronic lymphocytic leukemia. The CDR3 runs from the conserved cysteine through the conserved F or W. A D gene is named only where the DNA matches it firmly. Rows give clone size only sometimes, using once, few, many, or a class for an expanded clone.

j_call d_call clone_size v_call cdr3_length cdr3_nt cdr3_aa
TRBJ1-1 TRBD1 . TRBV18 14 TGTGCCAGCTCACCCAGGGGGAGAGACACTGAAGCTTTCTTT CASSPRGRDTEAFF
TRBJ2-7 . once TRBV2 12 TGTGCCACAGGGGCGGGGATCTACGAGCAGTACTTC CATGAGIYEQYF
TRBJ2-5 TRBD1 . TRBV4-3 19 TGCGCCAGCAGCCAAGATAGCACTAGCTGGGACAGGGGTCGAGAGACCCAGTACTTC CASSQDSTSWDRGRETQYF
TRBJ1-2 TRBD1 . TRBV28 15 TGTGCCAGCAGTCCGGGGACAGACGATTACTATGGCTACACCTTC CASSPGTDDYYGYTF
TRBJ2-5 TRBD2 . TRBV28 18 TGTGCCAGCAGTTTTTTTGGACTAGCGGGGGGGTCTAAAGAGACCCAGTACTTC CASSFFGLAGGSKETQYF
TRBJ1-5 . . TRBV7-8 12 TGTGCCAGCAGCTTAATGGGGCAGCCCCAGCATTTT CASSLMGQPQHF
TRBJ1-5 . . TRBV28 14 TGTGCCAGCATAGGGGTTTTTGGGAATCAGCCCCAGCATTTT CASIGVFGNQPQHF
TRBJ1-1 . . TRBV7-9 12 TGTGCCAGCAGGACGACCAACACTGAAGCTTTCTTT CASRTTNTEAFF
TRBJ2-2 . . TRBV10-3 16 TGTGCCATCAGTTACTCCGGGACTTCGAACACCGGGGAGCTGTTTTTT CAISYSGTSNTGELFF
TRBJ1-2 TRBD1 . TRBV6-6 14 TGTGCCAGCAGTGGGGACAGGGGACTCTATGGCTACACCTTC CASSGDRGLYGYTF
TRBJ1-1 . . TRBV7-2 15 TGTGCCAGCAGCTTCGAGACGCGGCGGAGCACTGAAGCTTTCTTT CASSFETRRSTEAFF
TRBJ2-2 . . TRBV9 15 TGTGCCAGCAGCGTAGCAGGGGTAGGAGCCGGGGAGCTGTTTTTT CASSVAGVGAGELFF
TRBJ2-4 . . TRBV28 15 TGTGCCAGCAGTGGTCCGGAGAGAGCCAAAAACATTCAGTACTTC CASSGPERAKNIQYF
TRBJ2-2 TRBD2 . TRBV4-3 18 TGCGCCAGCAGCCAAGATATACTAGCGGGACCGAACACCGGGGAGCTGTTTTTT CASSQDILAGPNTGELFF
TRBJ2-1 . . TRBV5-1 14 TGCGCCAGCAGCTTGGAAGGCACACAGAATGAGCAGTTCTTC CASSLEGTQNEQFF
TRBJ2-7 . few TRBV5-1 14 TGCGCCAGCAGCTTGGCCCGACAGGCCGGCGAGCAGTACTTC CASSLARQAGEQYF
TRBJ1-2 . . TRBV28 16 TGTGCCAGCAGTTTGGCGGGGGGGAGGTACTTTTATGGCTACACCTTC CASSLAGGRYFYGYTF
TRBJ2-3 . . TRBV5-4 15 TGTGCCAGCAGCCTACTAGCCATCAGCACAGATACGCAGTATTTT CASSLLAISTDTQYF
TRBJ1-6 . . TRBV11-2 14 TGTGCCAGCAGCTTAGCGGGGGGTAATTCACCCCTCCACTTT CASSLAGGNSPLHF
TRBJ1-5 . . TRBV6-1 16 TGTGCCAGCAGTGAACTCTGGACGGATAGCAATCAGCCCCAGCATTTT CASSELWTDSNQPQHF
TRBJ2-3 TRBD2 . TRBV7-2 17 TGTGCCAGCAGCCGGCGAACGACGGGGGGGCGCACAGATACGCAGTATTTT CASSRRTTGGRTDTQYF
TRBJ2-3 . . TRBV7-3 14 TGTGCCAGCAGCCGCCATCAGAACTCAGATACGCAGTATTTT CASSRHQNSDTQYF